One sample yielded the 9 T cell receptor beta chains listed below, sequenced in a study of blood T cell repertoires in COVID-19. Produced via immunoSEQ multiplex PCR; TCRdb's table is partial and in-frame only. The sample lists 200,000 to 300,000 clones; roughly 80% were seen once. Sequenced sample: peripheral blood. These receptors came from a man older than 75 with acute or convalescent COVID-19.

The J gene is TRBJ2-7, the V gene TRBV7-2; 12 positions match TRBD1. The V segment lost 6 bases and the J segment 4 bases; nucleotides outside the gene matches: 7. Germline assignment: CDR1 SGHTA and CDR2 FQGNSA. This CDR3 region has 15 residues. This CDR3 is CASRSGQGAKYEQYF. CDR3 DNA sequence: TGTGCCAGCAGATCGGGACAGGGGGCAAAGTACGAGCAGTACTTC.

The chain carries TRBV9 and TRBJ2-7; 7 bases are shared with TRBD1. V shed 5 bases and J 5 bases; nucleotides not matched to a gene: 7. This CDR3 is 13 amino acids long. Germline CDR1 and CDR2: SGDLS and YYNGEE. CDR3: CASSIDRAHEQYF. CDR3 DNA: TGTGCCAGCAGTATCGACAGGGCCCACGAGCAGTACTTC.

The sample holds one count of this clone. This rearrangement joins TRBV18 to TRBJ2-1, with TRBD2 identical over 7 bases. This CDR3 has 18 amino acids. V lost 0 bases, J lost 0 bases, and 8 bases stayed unmatched. Looked up from germline, CDR1 is KGHSH and CDR2 is LQKENI. CDR3: CASSPPSLAESSYNEQFF. Written as DNA, the CDR3 is TGTGCCAGCTCACCACCGTCGCTAGCGGAAAGCTCCTACAATGAGCAGTTCTTC.

This sequence joins TRBV9 and TRBJ2-7; 12 bases agree with TRBD1. Germline values: CDR1 SGDLS, CDR2 YYNGEE. The J segment lost 8 bases and the V segment lost 2 bases, leaving 2 bases of the junction unmatched. This CDR3 region has 13 residues. The CDR3 DNA is TGTGCCAGCAGCGTTGGGACAGGGGGCCAGCAGTACTTC. Translated: CASSVGTGGQQYF.

This chain uses TRBV15 with TRBJ1-4, with D uncertain. The CDR3 covers 13 residues. Germline CDR1 LNHNV, CDR2 YYDKDF (reference sequence). Trimming pared 0 bases from V and 8 bases from J, leaving 7 bases between. The CDR3, as DNA: TGTGCCACCAGCAGAGACCGGCGGGAAAAACTGTTTTTT. Protein product: CATSRDRREKLFF.

The chain recombines TRBV12-3 or TRBV12-4 with TRBJ1-5; no clear D. V lost 5 bases to trimming and J lost 0 bases, with 5 bases between them. The CDR3 length is 13 residues. CDR3 in DNA: TGTGCCAGCAGTCCCTTTAGCAATCAGCCCCAGCATTTT. Encoded protein: CASSPFSNQPQHF.

In nucleotides, the CDR3 is TGTGCCAGCAGTACTAACACCGGGGAGCTGTTTTTT. This sequence encodes CASSTNTGELFF. V usage is TRBV6-6 and J usage is TRBJ2-2; D call uncertain. This CDR3 has 12 amino acids. Germline V gives CDR1 MNHNY, CDR2 SVGAGI (reference sequence). V was trimmed by 5 bases and J by 2 bases, leaving 3 bases between them.

CDR3 DNA: TGTGCCAGCAGTGAGAGACTTTATAGCAATCAGCCCCAGCATTTT. Protein: CASSERLYSNQPQHF. J is TRBJ1-5 and V is TRBV2; D call uncertain. The CDR3 sequence is 15 residues long. Germline V gene lookup returns CDR1 SNHLY and CDR2 FYNNEI. V dropped 3 bases and J dropped 0 bases, with 9 bases sitting between them.

The chain is built from TRBV27 and TRBJ1-2; D not resolved. The V gene lost 2 bases and the J gene lost 7 bases, with 11 bases spanning the gap. From germline, CDR1 is MNHEY and CDR2 SMNVEV (reference sequence). The CDR3 contains 13 residues. The CDR3 loop reads CASSLGEGSGYTF. The CDR3 region has the DNA TGTGCCAGCAGTTTAGGGGAGGGCTCTGGCTACACCTTC.